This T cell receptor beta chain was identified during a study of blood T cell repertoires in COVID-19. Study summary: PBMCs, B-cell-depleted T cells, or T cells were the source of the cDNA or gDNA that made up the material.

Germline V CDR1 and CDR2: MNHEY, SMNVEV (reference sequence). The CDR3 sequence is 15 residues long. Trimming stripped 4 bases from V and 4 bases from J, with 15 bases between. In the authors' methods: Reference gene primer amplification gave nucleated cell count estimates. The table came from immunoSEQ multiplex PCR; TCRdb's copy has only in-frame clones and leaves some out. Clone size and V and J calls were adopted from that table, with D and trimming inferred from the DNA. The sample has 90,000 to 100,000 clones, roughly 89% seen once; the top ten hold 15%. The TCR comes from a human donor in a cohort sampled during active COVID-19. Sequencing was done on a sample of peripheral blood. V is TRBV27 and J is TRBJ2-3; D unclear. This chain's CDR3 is CASSSPVLRADTQYF. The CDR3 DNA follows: TGTGCCAGCAGTTCTCCCGTTCTTCGGGCAGATACGCAGTATTTT.